Given below is one T cell receptor (beta chain) in context. This clonotype was seen a handful of times. Its binding antigen is unknown. There are no base qualities to consult, and no much larger clone falls within one base. V loses 2 bases of germline sequence and J loses 3 bases, and the interval between the two ends is 15 bases. The CDR3 runs 16 residues from the cysteine to the phenylalanine. Just the 48-base CDR3 DNA is kept, in frame starting at base 1. CDR1 and CDR2 were assigned from the germline V gene as SGHRS and YFSETQ. These data are taken from a study of spatial heterogeneity in lung cancer (dated by TCRdb to between 2019 and 2020). Notes on the research overall: More beta-chain than alpha-chain transcripts were consistently detected, likely reflecting higher beta-chain transcript abundance. In tumor regions, TCR transcript counts showed a strong correlation with a T cell transcriptional module score from matched bulk RNA-seq. In the raw uncorrected reads, each unique combination of TCR and UMI appeared more than ten times on average. In non-small cell lung cancer, the study quantitatively compared TCR alpha and beta repertoires across several tumor regions, matched nontumor lung, and blood. Nonsynonymous mutation counts, determined by whole-exome sequencing of tumor tissue, were related to features of the TCR repertoire. Both alpha and beta chains were TCR-sequenced in samples taken at surgery, namely 220 tumor regions, roughly 64 matched nontumor lung samples and over 55 PBMC samples. Here is what the overall study found, with its caveats: The count of ubiquitous expanded TCRs correlated with the count of ubiquitous nonsynonymous mutations, and the count of regional expanded TCRs correlated with the count of regional nonsynonymous mutations. Confirming at a functional level the hypothesis that regional TCRs recognize regional mutations was considered to require additional single-cell paired TCR alpha and beta sequencing. TCR-seq coverage of tumor T cells was estimated at only approximately 7% for alpha chains and about 13% for beta chains. The number of expanded intratumoral alpha and beta TCRs correlated with the tumor nonsynonymous mutation count.

The library relied on 5' RACE. Sequenced on a NextSeq 500. The TCR library protocol attached a unique molecular identifier to each TCR cDNA molecule to allow correction of PCR and sequencing errors. The authors processed their data as follows. TCR identification, UMI-based error correction and CDR3 extraction were all carried out with Decombinator tools. Expanded TCRs were defined as those above a frequency of 2 per 1,000, corresponding to the top 1% of the tumor frequency distribution. Expanded tumor TCRs were classed as regional if statistically deemed absent (corrected P<0.05) from at least one tumor region, otherwise ubiquitous. Rényi diversity was computed with the R vegan package after subsampling each repertoire 100 times to 5,000 TCRs. CDR3 similarity networks were built from amino acid triplet string-kernel similarity, connecting CDR3s with pairwise similarity above 0.82. TCRdb trimmed public reads at Q25 via fastp, called clones via MiXCR and kept in-frame beta chains. Merged by CDR3 protein, the rows form single entries marked with the most common genes and DNA. TCRdb assigned the V and J calls; the authors' analysis was not used. The sample records roughly 19,000 distinct CDR3 sequences, about a sixth of which are singletons. Roughly 29% of the sample goes to the ten largest clones.

What this sample's time point label stands for: sample taken at primary tumor resection. Donors were some 70 patients with early-stage, untreated non-small cell lung cancer from the lung TRACERx cohort. For TCR sequencing, whole RNA was extracted from tumor and nontumor lung tissue, or from cryopreserved PBMC samples, and no cell sorting was done. Only patients with enough RNA available from two or more tumor regions were chosen for TCR sequencing. Tumor and adjacent nontumor lung specimens were reviewed by a lung pathologist before selection. Rearrangement joined TRBV5-1 to TRBJ2-1, with the D gene not clear enough to name. The sequencing here drew on lung tumor tissue, taken at surgery. This clonotype was obtained from a female donor with early-stage non-small cell lung cancer. At the DNA level, the sequence is TGCGCCAGCAGCTTCGAAGGAGCAACAGTCTACAATGAGCAGTTCTTC. It translates to CASSFEGATVYNEQFF. Joined to the reference TRBV5-1 and TRBJ2-1 proteins, this CDR3 gives the full variable domain: KAGVTQTPRYLIKTRGQQVTLSCSPISGHRSVSWYQQTPGQGLQFLFEYFSETQRNKGNFPGRFSGRQFSNSRSEMNVSTLELGDSALYLCASSFEGATVYNEQFFGPGTRLTVL.